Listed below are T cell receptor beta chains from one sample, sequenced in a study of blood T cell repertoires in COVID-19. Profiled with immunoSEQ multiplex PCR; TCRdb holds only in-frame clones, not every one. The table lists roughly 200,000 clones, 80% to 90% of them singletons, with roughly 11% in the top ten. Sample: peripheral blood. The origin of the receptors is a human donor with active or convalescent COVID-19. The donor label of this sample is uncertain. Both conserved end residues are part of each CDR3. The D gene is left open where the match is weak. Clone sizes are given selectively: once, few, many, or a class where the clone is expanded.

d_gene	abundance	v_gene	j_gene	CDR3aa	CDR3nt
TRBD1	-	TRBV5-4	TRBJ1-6	CASSLQGAYNSPLHF	TGTGCCAGCAGCTTACAGGGGGCCTATAATTCACCCCTCCACTTT
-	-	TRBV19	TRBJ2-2	CASMPWRETGELFF	TGTGCCAGTATGCCCTGGAGGGAAACCGGGGAGCTGTTTTTT
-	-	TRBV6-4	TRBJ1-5	CASSADGDYQPQHF	TGTGCCAGCAGTGCAGACGGAGATTATCAGCCCCAGCATTTT
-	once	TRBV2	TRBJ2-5	CASSESSWETQYF	TGTGCCAGCAGTGAATCCAGTTGGGAGACCCAGTACTTC
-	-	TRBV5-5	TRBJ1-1	CASSLTPGGNTEAFF	TGTGCCAGCAGCTTGACGCCAGGAGGGAACACTGAAGCTTTCTTT
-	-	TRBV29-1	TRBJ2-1	CSLPPGQKGSSYNEQFF	TGCAGCCTCCCCCCAGGACAGAAAGGGAGCTCCTACAATGAGCAGTTCTTC
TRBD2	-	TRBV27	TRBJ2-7	CASSITFLAGRRYEQYF	TGTGCCAGCAGTATAACATTTCTAGCGGGCAGGAGGTACGAGCAGTACTTC
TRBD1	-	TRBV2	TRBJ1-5	CASRPRDRRQHF	TGTGCCAGCAGGCCCCGGGACAGGCGCCAGCATTTT
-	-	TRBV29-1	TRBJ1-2	CSADTDDGYTF	TGCAGCGCTGACACAGATGATGGCTACACCTTC
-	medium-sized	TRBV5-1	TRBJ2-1	CASRLGGNEQFF	TGCGCCAGCAGACTAGGGGGAAATGAGCAGTTCTTC
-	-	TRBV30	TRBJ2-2	CAWSSGNTGELFF	TGTGCCTGGAGTTCAGGGAACACCGGGGAGCTGTTTTTT
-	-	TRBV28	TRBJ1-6	CASSLASSYNSPLHF	TGTGCCAGCAGCCTAGCGAGCTCCTATAATTCACCCCTCCACTTT
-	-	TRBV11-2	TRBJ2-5	CASNQRGQETQYF	TGTGCCAGCAACCAAAGGGGGCAAGAGACCCAGTACTTC
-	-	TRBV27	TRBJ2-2	CASSVLGLEYTGELFF	TGTGCCAGCAGTGTGTTGGGACTTGAGTACACCGGGGAGCTGTTTTTT
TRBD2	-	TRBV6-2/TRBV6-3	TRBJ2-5	CASSYVASGQETQYF	TGTGCCAGCAGTTACGTTGCTAGCGGGCAAGAGACCCAGTACTTC
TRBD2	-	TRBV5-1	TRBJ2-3	CASSLASSGRDTQYF	TGCGCCAGCAGCTTGGCCTCTAGCGGGAGAGATACGCAGTATTTT
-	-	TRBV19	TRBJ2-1	CASSIPQDSYNEQFF	TGTGCCAGTAGTATACCCCAGGACAGTTACAATGAGCAGTTCTTC
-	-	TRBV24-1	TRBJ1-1	CATSDPQGDPYAEAFF	TGTGCCACCAGTGATCCTCAAGGGGATCCTTACGCTGAAGCTTTCTTT
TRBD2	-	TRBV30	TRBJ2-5	CAWTLGRGETQYF	TGTGCCTGGACCTTGGGGAGGGGAGAGACCCAGTACTTC
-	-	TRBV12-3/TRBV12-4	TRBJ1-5	CASRAQDRPQHF	TGTGCCAGCAGAGCACAGGACAGGCCCCAGCATTTT
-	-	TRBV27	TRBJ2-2	CASSLLQGGFSNTGELFF	TGTGCCAGCAGTTTATTACAGGGTGGTTTCTCGAACACCGGGGAGCTGTTTTTT
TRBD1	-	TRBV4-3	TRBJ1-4	CASSQTPGQPNEKLFF	TGCGCCAGCAGCCAGACTCCGGGACAGCCTAATGAAAAACTGTTTTTT
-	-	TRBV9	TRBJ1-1	CASSSDTEAFF	TGTGCCAGCAGCTCAGACACTGAAGCTTTCTTT
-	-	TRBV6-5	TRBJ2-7	CASSYSAGGEQYF	TGTGCCAGCAGTTACTCGGCTGGTGGCGAGCAGTACTTC
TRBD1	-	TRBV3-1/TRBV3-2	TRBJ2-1	CASSQTGGILDEQFF	TGTGCCAGCAGCCAAACAGGGGGCATTCTCGATGAGCAGTTCTTC
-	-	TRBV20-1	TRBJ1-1	CSARVGIEAFF	TGCAGTGCTAGAGTCGGTATTGAAGCTTTCTTT
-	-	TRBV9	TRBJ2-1	CASTNNREGEQFF	TGTGCCAGCACGAATAACAGAGAGGGTGAGCAGTTCTTC
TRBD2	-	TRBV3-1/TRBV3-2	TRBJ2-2	CASSQEGPTTGLAGVAGELFF	TGTGCCAGCAGCCAAGAAGGACCAACAACAGGACTAGCGGGGGTTGCCGGGGAGCTGTTTTTT
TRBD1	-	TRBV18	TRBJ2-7	CASSPPARGLKSYEQYF	TGTGCCAGCTCACCACCGGCCAGGGGGCTTAAAAGCTACGAGCAGTACTTC
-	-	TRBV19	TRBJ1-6	CASSMAQDLSPLHF	TGTGCCAGTAGTATGGCGCAGGATCTTTCACCCCTCCACTTT
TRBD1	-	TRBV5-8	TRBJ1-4	CASRMGQARATNEKLFF	TGTGCCAGCAGAATGGGACAGGCAAGGGCAACTAATGAAAAACTGTTTTTT
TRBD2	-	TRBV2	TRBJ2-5	CASGVGGGRAQETQYF	TGTGCCAGCGGTGTAGGTGGCGGGAGGGCCCAAGAGACCCAGTACTTC
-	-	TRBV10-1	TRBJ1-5	CASSEFPTLQDIYIYSNQPQHF	TGCGCCAGCAGTGAGTTTCCCACCTTACAGGATATATATATATATAGCAATCAGCCCCAGCATTTT
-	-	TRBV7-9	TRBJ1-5	CASSPLGVSSQPQHF	TGTGCCAGCAGCCCCCTCGGGGTTTCCTCTCAGCCCCAGCATTTT
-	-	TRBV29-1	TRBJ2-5	CSVDQTGIQETQYF	TGCAGCGTAGATCAAACAGGGATCCAAGAGACCCAGTACTTC
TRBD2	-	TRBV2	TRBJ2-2	CARSALAGGRAGELFF	TGTGCCCGCAGTGCACTAGCGGGAGGGAGGGCCGGGGAGCTGTTTTTT
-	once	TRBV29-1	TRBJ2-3	CSVALGLLGTDTQYF	TGCAGCGTGGCTTTAGGACTGTTGGGAACAGATACGCAGTATTTT
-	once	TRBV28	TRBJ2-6	CASSPGLSGANVLTF	TGTGCCAGCAGTCCTGGACTCTCTGGGGCCAACGTCCTGACTTTC
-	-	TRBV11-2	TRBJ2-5	CASSLALTQYF	TGTGCCAGCAGCTTAGCTTTGACCCAGTACTTC
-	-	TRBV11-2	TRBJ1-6	CASSLEAGAPLHF	TGTGCCAGCAGCTTAGAAGCGGGGGCACCCCTCCACTTT
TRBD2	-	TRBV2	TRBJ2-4	CASTNLAGGIKNIQYF	TGTGCCAGCACCAACCTAGCGGGGGGAATCAAAAACATTCAGTACTTC
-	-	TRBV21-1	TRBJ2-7	CARRGTPPRQYF	TGTGCCCGTCGAGGGACTCCCCCCCGGCAGTACTTC
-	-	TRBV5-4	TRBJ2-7	CASGQDFCEQYF	TGTGCCAGCGGGCAGGATTTTTGCGAGCAGTACTTC
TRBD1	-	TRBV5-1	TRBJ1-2	CASSTGQLAFYGYTF	TGCGCCAGCAGCACGGGACAGCTCGCCTTCTATGGCTACACCTTC
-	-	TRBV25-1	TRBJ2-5	CASTPPRERETQYF	TGTGCCAGCACCCCGCCCCGGGAAAGAGAGACCCAGTACTTC
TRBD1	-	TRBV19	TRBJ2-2	CASRDREHAGELFF	TGTGCCAGTAGGGACAGGGAACACGCCGGGGAGCTGTTTTTT
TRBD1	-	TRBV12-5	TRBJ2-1	CASGWDSGTGVNNEQFF	TGTGCTAGTGGTTGGGATTCCGGGACAGGGGTCAACAATGAGCAGTTCTTC
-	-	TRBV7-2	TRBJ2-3	CASSPRGGADTQYF	TGTGCCAGCAGCCCTAGGGGGGGGGCGGATACGCAGTATTTT
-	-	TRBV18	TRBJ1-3	CASSPQTSGSGNTIYF	TGTGCCAGCTCACCACAGACGAGCGGCTCTGGAAACACCATATATTTT
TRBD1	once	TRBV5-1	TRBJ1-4	CASSLDYKGTGVFF	TGCGCCAGCAGCTTGGACTATAAGGGGACAGGGGTTTTTTTT
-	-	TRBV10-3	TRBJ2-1	CAIAPYRANEQFF	TGTGCCATCGCGCCGTACAGGGCGAATGAGCAGTTCTTC
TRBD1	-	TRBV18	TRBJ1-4	CASSPPLGTGGNEKLFF	TGTGCCAGCTCACCACCGTTAGGAACAGGGGGTAATGAAAAACTGTTTTTT
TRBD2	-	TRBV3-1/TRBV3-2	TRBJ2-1	CASSLAGSEFF	TGTGCCAGCAGCCTAGCGGGCTCTGAGTTCTTC
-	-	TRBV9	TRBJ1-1	CASSVTGSGTEAFF	TGTGCCAGCAGCGTCACAGGGTCCGGGACTGAAGCTTTCTTT